This T cell receptor (beta chain) was identified in a study of T cell repertoires in cytomegalovirus infection (dated by TCRdb to between 2018 and 2021). About the full investigation: Because public TCR beta signatures pointed to carriage of CMV infection together with the matching HLA type, the HLA type of each donor mattered for the analysis. General conclusions and limits of the study: In the ex vivo response, HLA-C-restricted CMV-specific TCR beta clonotypes were dominant, and in two of eight donors the single most frequent clonotype came from this HLA-C-restricted group. In both this cohort and an independent roughly 330-donor cohort, the cumulative frequency of public TCR beta family members distinguished carriers of CMV infection plus the relevant HLA type.

Remarks on this clonotype: What this receptor recognizes is not known. No much larger clone is present one base from it, and per-base qualities are unavailable.

The run used an Illumina HiSeq 1500. Through fastp at Q25 and MiXCR, TCRdb rebuilt clones from the public reads, retaining in-frame beta chains. Entries are consolidated by CDR3 protein sequence, retaining the most common genes and DNA. For this sample there are hundreds of thousands of distinct CDR3 sequences; approximately 8.9% appear just once. The ten largest clones add up to less than 3% of the sample. CDR1 and CDR2, per the germline V gene, are KGHSH and LQKENI. Clipping removes 3 bases from V and 5 bases from J, with 4 as the unmatched junction base count. From the cysteine up to the phenylalanine, the CDR3 has a length of 15 residues. The sequence is cut down to CDR3 DNA, 45 bases in frame from base 1.

The chain joins TRBV18 to TRBJ2-1, with 10 bases matching TRBD1. This TCR was recovered from a human donor in good health (CMV status not recorded). Some clones in this sample may be carry-over from other donors' samples. Material: PBMCs. The CDR3 protein: CASSPTGGNDNEQFF. In nucleotides, the sequence is TGTGCCAGCTCACCGACAGGGGGCAACGACAATGAGCAGTTCTTC.